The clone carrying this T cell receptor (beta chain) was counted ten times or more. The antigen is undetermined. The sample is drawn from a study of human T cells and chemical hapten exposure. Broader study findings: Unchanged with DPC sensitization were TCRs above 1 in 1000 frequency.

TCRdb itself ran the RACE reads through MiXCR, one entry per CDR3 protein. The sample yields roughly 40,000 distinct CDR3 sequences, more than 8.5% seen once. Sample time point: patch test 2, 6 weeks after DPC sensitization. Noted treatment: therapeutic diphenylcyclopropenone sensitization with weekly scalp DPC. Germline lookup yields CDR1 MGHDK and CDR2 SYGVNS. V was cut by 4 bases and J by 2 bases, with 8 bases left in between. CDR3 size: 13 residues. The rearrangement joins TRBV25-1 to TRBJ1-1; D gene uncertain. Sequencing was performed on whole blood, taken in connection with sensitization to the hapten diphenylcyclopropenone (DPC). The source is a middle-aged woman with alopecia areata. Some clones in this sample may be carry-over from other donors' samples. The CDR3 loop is CASSGRPNTEAFF. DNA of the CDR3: TGTGCCAGCAGTGGCCGTCCAAACACTGAAGCTTTCTTT.